This T cell receptor (beta chain) was recorded in a study of cytomegalovirus exposure and HLA in healthy donors (dated by TCRdb to about 2017). Background for the entire study: In an earlier analysis of 550 to 750 of the donors, less than 350 Gb of sequence data and 100 million or so unique TCR beta sequences from about 190 million T cells were reported. Several DR-DQ haplotypes were handled as single units for association and clustering because linkage in the cohort was strong. To predict cytomegalovirus infection status, the study brought together high-throughput TCR immunosequencing, statistical association of individual TCRs with disease status, and machine learning. Donor age, sex, ethnicity and CMV serostatus were compiled together with the repertoire data. Typing coverage varied by locus: about 620-640 donors for A, B, C, DRB1 and DQB1; roughly 510 for DQA1; 600 to 610 for DPA1; under 490 for DPB1. HLA typing covered class I and class II loci at four-digit resolution. In a later genetic analysis, genome-wide SNP genotypes for about three fifths of the 666 donors were used, and that subset was treated as a discovery cohort. Among the approximately 400 genotyped donors, approximately 77% belonged to the genetic ancestry cluster associated with self-reported Caucasian donors. The aim of the study was to test whether cataloging public T cell receptors could identify signatures of past pathogen exposure. Every repertoire in the discovery cohort had been generated on one and the same sequencing platform. In the later analysis, no new phenotypic data were used to find candidate immune exposures; instead, reliance was placed on TCR beta sequences and their occurrence across donors. To study patterns of TCR occurrence, a later analysis re-analyzed previously published TCR beta repertoires from around 660 donors and added high-resolution HLA genotyping. A separate validation cohort of over 95 different subjects was used in addition to the approximately 700-subject first cohort. Using immunosequencing, the study profiled T cell repertoires from around 680 subjects and related those repertoires to cytomegalovirus serostatus. To decide whether each TCR beta V gene segment behaved as functional or pseudogenic, an earlier analysis of some 600 of the donors relied on high-throughput TCR beta sequencing. On average, about 240,000 unique TCR beta nucleotide sequences were sequenced per donor among roughly 430 genotyped donors of the cohort, with roughly a sixth of those sequences being non-productive. Roughly 300 gigabases of sequencing data and around 80 million unique TCR sequences made up an early release that covered several hundred HLA-typed donors. Study-wide findings and limitations: An association between a missense DCLRE1C variant and V-gene and J-gene trimming of TCR beta chains was found in a later genetic analysis and replicated in an independent cohort. Specific HLA alleles were associated with 15,000 to 20,000 TCR beta sequences at a false discovery rate of 0.05 in a later analysis. A further reported finding was that TCR beta sequences accurately predicted the HLA-A and HLA-B alleles for most subjects in the first cohort. Cytomegalovirus status was reported to be diagnosed by the classifier with high specificity and sensitivity in both the original and validation cohorts. Correlated functional status among segregating V segments might reflect linkage disequilibrium, but an unknown experimental factor could not be ruled out. A later analysis found that most CMV-associated TCR beta chains appeared HLA-restricted, with HLA associations seemingly driven largely by CMV exposure. A later genetic analysis reported fewer N-insertions in productive TCRs among donors in an Asian-associated ancestry cluster than the 666-donor mean. The authors suggested that the approach could potentially be generalized to other disease states and immunological phenotypes. In a later analysis, the rate of TCR association differed among HLA loci, with DRB1 alleles having the most associated TCRs and HLA-C alleles having the fewest. A later analysis found that HLA-associated TCR beta chains were more clonally expanded and had lower generation probabilities than equally common non-associated chains. Assigning TCR associations to individual alleles was difficult when HLA alleles, especially DR and DQ, strongly co-occurred. A total of 150 or so TCR beta chains were listed by the study as associated with cytomegalovirus. The 87-base-pair reads could not distinguish some IMGT-functional V segments, including TRBV6-2 and TRBV6-3, so those segments were excluded. In this cohort, only TCR beta chains were sequenced, and detectable features were limited by the absence of alpha or paired-chain data. A few of the identified cytomegalovirus-associated TCR beta chains were confirmed in vitro to be specific for cytomegalovirus antigens. Because HLA typing was unavailable for some donors at each locus, only the typed subset was used in association tests. A later analysis reported that several top co-occurrence clusters appeared linked to parvovirus B19, influenza, CMV and Epstein-Barr virus. The only immune exposure information available for the cohort was CMV serostatus. In an earlier analysis of some 640 of the donors, most TCR beta V segments were observed in productive rearrangements about 87% or about 30% of the time, broadly matching IMGT annotations. The earlier analysis of some 540 of the donors excluded 15 to 20 rarely observed V segments, including chromosome 9 orphons, because counts were too low. Most TCR sequences were seen in very few donors, while some public TCRs were found in many individuals. Presence/absence analyses assumed roughly uniform sequencing depth across donors, an assumption that may not hold. A cluster of highly shared sequence variants was judged likely to represent a technical artifact of the sequencing pipeline.

The germline V gene supplies CDR1 SGHTA and CDR2 FQGTGA. V loses 5 bases, J loses 6 bases, and the germline ends lie 14 bases apart. The CDR3 runs 13 amino acids, cysteine and phenylalanine included. The DNA shown is the 39-base CDR3, in frame from base 1. The cohort comprised some 730 healthy bone marrow donors. At the time of sampling, every cohort member was nominally healthy, though immune exposures that went unrecorded were likely present. The donor tested CMV seronegative and was one of the 352 seronegative cohort members. Every donor gave a peripheral blood sample, and the peripheral blood mononuclear cells from that sample were used for TCR beta sequencing. Genomic DNA was extracted from the blood cell samples with the Qiagen DNeasy Blood Extraction Kit. This clone was observed a handful of times. Its specific antigen is unknown. The input lacks base qualities; no much larger clone sits a single base away.

Library preparation employed the immunoSEQ multiplex PCR assay. A mixture of 60 forward primers for TCR Vbeta segments and 13 reverse primers for TCR Jbeta segments was used in the multiplex PCR. The CDR3 region of rearranged TCR beta genes was amplified from genomic DNA by a multiplex PCR assay. Amplified TCR beta libraries were sequenced as 87-base-pair reads on the Illumina HiSeq System. Concerning the study's data processing: In a later analysis, roughly 80 million unique TCR beta chains were counted across the 500 to 700 repertoires, and roughly 11 million of these chains were shared by at least two donors. To remove PCR and sequencing errors, raw reads were error-corrected and collapsed into unique sequences using a nearest-neighbor algorithm that merged closely related sequences. CDR3 sequences were aligned to IMGT reference sequences to assign V, D and J gene segments. For a sequence to be retained, a match of at least six nucleotides was required to both a V gene segment and a J gene segment. A rearrangement counted as productive if the CDR3 had no stop codons and remained in frame with V and J, and every other rearrangement counted as non-productive. CDR3 was defined by IMGT convention, running from the second conserved V-encoded cysteine to the conserved J-encoded phenylalanine. The earlier analysis of a few hundred of the donors excluded any sequence lacking an unambiguous match to a single V gene segment. In an earlier analysis of some 590 of the donors, a V segment was called functional when productive rearrangements were above 56.7%, and segregating when the standard deviation between donors exceeded 5%. A statistical classification framework was built for diagnosing cytomegalovirus status from the catalog of TCR beta chain sequences. In a later analysis, TCR nucleotide sequences were compared against IMGT/GENE-DB human TR gene sequences so that V and J genes could be assigned. The TCRdist pipeline was used in a later analysis to assign CDR3 sequences and most-parsimonious VDJ recombination scenarios. In a later analysis, each TCR beta chain was defined by its CDR3 amino acid sequence together with its V-gene family, and reads lacking a unique V-gene family were excluded. A later analysis removed 592 highly shared, low-generation-probability nucleotide sequences to deal with suspected cross-contamination and a sequencing artifact. A later analysis calculated a clonal expansion index for each public chain from normalized within-repertoire ranks of inferred template counts. In a later analysis, generation probabilities were computed with a VDJ recombination model fitted to out-of-frame rearrangements, and the resulting probabilities were checked against IGoR. In a later analysis, TCR-TCR, TCR-HLA and TCR-CMV co-occurrence was scored with hypergeometric tests, and a repertoire-size bias correction was applied to TCR pairs. In a later analysis, false discovery rates were estimated by permuting HLA or CMV assignments 20 times. In a later analysis, co-occurring TCRs were grouped using DBSCAN, and TCRdist sequence similarity was added for clustering within HLA-allele-positive subsets. Repertoires with fewer than 30,000 or more than 120,000 public chains were left out of co-occurrence clustering, as were about five repertoires with anomalous nucleotide sharing. The clones in this table, taken by TCRdb from immuneACCESS, are in-frame only. Not every clone is retained; where verified, under half of the shortfall comes from an unresolved V gene, and the cause of the rest is unknown. V, J and clone size derive from that table, while D and trimming were established from the DNA sequence. The sample includes about 120,000 clones, with 81% observed a single time. The ten largest make up about 3.8% of the sample.

The sample comprised PBMCs. This clonotype was sampled from a woman aged 25 to 39 in good health and CMV-seronegative. The rearrangement joined TRBV7-3 to TRBJ2-7; the D gene is perhaps TRBD1, from 6 matching bases. Read as DNA, the sequence is TGTGCCAGCAGCCCGAAGGTAGGGGGCGAGCAGTACTTC. Its product reads: CASSPKVGGEQYF.